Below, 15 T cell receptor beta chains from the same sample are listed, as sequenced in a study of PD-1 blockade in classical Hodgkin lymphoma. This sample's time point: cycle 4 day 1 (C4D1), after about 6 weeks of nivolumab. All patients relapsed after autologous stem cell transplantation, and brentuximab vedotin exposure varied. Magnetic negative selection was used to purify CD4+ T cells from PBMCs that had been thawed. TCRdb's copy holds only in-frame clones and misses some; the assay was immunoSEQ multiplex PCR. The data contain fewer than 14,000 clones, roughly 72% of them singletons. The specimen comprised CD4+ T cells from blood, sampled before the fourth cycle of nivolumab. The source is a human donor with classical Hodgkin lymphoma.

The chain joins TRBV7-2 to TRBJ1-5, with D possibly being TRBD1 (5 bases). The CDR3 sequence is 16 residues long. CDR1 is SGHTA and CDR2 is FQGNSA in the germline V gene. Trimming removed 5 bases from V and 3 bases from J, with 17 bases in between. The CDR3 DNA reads TGTGCCAGCAGCCAGTTAGGGCAGGGTTCCAATCAGCCCCAGCATTTT. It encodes CASSQLGQGSNQPQHF.

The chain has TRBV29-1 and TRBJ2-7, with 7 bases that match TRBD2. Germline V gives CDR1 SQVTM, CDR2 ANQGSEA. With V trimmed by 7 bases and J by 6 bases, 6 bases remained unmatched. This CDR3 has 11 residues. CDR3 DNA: TGCAGCGCCATACTAGCGATCGAGCAGTACTTC. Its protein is CSAILAIEQYF.

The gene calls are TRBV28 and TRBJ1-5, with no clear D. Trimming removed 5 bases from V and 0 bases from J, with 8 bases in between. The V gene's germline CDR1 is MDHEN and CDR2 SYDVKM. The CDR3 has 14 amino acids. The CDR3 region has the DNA TGTGCCAGCAGTCGAGGTTATAGCAATCAGCCCCAGCATTTT. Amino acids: CASSRGYSNQPQHF.

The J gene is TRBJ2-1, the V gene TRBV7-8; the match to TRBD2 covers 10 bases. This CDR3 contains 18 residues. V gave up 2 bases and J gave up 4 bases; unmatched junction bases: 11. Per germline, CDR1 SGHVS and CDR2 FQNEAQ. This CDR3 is CASSLPRRLAGRYNEQFF. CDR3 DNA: TGTGCCAGCAGCTTACCACGCCGACTAGCGGGTCGTTACAATGAGCAGTTCTTC.

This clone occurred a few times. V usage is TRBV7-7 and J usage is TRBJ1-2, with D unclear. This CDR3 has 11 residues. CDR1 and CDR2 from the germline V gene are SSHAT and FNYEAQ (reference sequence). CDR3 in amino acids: CASQRQHGYTF. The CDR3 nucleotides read TGTGCTAGCCAACGGCAGCATGGCTACACCTTC.

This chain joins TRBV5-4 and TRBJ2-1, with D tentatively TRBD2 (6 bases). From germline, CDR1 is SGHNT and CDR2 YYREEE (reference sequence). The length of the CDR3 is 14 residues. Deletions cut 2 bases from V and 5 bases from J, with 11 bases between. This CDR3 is CASSLTAGNNEQFF. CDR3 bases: TGTGCCAGCAGCTTAACTGCGGGAAACAATGAGCAGTTCTTC.

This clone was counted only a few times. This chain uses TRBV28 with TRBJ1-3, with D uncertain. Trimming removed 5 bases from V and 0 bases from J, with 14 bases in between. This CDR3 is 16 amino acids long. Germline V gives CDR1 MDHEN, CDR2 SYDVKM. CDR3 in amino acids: CASSPVEFRSGNTIYF. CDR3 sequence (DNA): TGTGCCAGCAGTCCCGTCGAGTTCCGCTCTGGAAACACCATATATTTT.

The CDR3 nucleotides read TGTGCCAGTAGTACCTCTCGGACTTATAGCAATCAGCCCCAGCATTTT. Protein sequence: CASSTSRTYSNQPQHF. The rearrangement joins TRBV19 to TRBJ1-5; no firm D call. Germline V gene data show CDR1 as LNHDA and CDR2 as SQIVND (reference sequence). The CDR3 spans 16 residues. The V end was cut by 4 bases, the J end by 0 bases, with 13 bases between.

CDR3 amino acids: CASSNTESNQPQHF. Written as DNA, the CDR3 is TGTGCCAGCAGCAACACAGAGAGCAATCAGCCCCAGCATTTT. The chain links TRBV5-5 to TRBJ1-5, with no clear D. Looked up from germline, CDR1 is SGHKS and CDR2 is YYEKEE (reference sequence). The CDR3 contains 14 residues. V gave up 4 bases and J gave up 1 base, with 9 bases separating them.

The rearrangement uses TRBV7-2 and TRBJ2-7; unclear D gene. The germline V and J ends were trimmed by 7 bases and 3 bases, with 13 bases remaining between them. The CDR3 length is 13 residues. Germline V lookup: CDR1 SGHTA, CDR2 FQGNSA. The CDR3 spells CASTTLPSYEQYF. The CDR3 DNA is TGTGCCAGCACCACACTTCCTAGCTACGAGCAGTACTTC.

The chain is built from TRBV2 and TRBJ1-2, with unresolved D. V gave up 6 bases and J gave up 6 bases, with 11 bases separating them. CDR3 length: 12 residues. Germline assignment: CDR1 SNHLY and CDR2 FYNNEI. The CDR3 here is CASRGPAHGYTF. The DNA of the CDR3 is TGTGCCAGCAGGGGCCCTGCCCATGGCTACACCTTC.

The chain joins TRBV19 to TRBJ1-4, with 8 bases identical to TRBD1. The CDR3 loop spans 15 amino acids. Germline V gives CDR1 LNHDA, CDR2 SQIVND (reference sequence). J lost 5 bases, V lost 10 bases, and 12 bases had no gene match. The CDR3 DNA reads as TGTGCCACTTCCGGGCTTAGGACAGGGAATGAAAAACTGTTTTTT. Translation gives CATSGLRTGNEKLFF.

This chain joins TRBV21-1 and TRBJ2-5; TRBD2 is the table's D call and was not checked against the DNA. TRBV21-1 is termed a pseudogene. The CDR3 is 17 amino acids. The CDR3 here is CASSKSLSAGSAETQYF. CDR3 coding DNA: TGTGCCAGCAGCAAGTCACTCTCCGCGGGATCGGCGGAGACCCAGTACTTC.

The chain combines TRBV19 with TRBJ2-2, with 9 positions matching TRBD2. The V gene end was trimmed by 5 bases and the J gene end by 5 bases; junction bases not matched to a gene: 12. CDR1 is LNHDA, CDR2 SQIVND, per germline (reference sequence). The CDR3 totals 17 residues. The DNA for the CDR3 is TGTGCCAGTAGTCGACTATCTAGCGGGATATTGACCGGGGAGCTGTTTTTT. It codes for CASSRLSSGILTGELFF.

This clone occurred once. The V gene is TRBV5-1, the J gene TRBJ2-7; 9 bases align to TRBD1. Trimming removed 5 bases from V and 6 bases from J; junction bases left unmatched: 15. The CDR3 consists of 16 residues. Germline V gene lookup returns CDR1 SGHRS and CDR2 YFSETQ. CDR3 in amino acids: CASSGGQGYLGGEQYF. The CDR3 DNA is TGCGCCAGCAGTGGGGGACAGGGCTATCTAGGAGGCGAGCAGTACTTC.